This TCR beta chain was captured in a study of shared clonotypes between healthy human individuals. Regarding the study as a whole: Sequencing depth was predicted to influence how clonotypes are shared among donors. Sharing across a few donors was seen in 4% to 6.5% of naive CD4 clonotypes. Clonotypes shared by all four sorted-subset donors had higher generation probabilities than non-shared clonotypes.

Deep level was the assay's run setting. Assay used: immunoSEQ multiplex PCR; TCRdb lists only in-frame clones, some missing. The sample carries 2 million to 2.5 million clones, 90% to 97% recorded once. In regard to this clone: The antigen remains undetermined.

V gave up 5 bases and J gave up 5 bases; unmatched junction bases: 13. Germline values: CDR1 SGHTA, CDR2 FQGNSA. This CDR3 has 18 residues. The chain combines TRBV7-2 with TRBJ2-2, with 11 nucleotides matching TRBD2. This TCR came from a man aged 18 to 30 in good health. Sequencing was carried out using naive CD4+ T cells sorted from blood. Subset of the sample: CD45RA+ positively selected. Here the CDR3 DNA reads TGTGCCAGCAGCCAGCTAGCGGGAGGACCTTCAGCAACCGGGGAGCTGTTTTTT. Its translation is CASSQLAGGPSATGELFF.